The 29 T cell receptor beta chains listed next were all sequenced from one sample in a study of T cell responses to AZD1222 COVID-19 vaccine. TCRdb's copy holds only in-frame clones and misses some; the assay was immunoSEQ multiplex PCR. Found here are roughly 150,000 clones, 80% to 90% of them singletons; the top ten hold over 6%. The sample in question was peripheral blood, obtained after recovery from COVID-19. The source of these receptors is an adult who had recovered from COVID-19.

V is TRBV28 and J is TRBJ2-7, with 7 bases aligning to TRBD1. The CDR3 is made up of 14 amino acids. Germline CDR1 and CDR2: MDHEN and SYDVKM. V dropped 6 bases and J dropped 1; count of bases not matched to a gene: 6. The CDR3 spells CASRIAGGSYEQYF. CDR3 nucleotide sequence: TGTGCCAGCAGGATTGCAGGGGGATCCTACGAGCAGTACTTC.

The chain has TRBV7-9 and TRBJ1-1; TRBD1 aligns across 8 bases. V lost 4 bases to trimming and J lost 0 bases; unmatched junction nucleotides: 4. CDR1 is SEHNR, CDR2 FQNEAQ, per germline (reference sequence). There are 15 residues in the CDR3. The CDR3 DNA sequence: TGTGCCAGCAGCTCCCGACAGGGGATGAACACTGAAGCTTTCTTT. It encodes CASSSRQGMNTEAFF.

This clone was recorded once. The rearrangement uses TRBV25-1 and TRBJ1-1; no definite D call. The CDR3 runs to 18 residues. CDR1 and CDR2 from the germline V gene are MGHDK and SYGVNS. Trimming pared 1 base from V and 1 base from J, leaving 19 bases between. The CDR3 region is CASSELDSGLARNTEAFF. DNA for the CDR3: TGTGCCAGCAGTGAATTGGATAGTGGATTGGCCAGGAACACTGAAGCTTTCTTT. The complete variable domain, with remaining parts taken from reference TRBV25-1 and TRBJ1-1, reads EADIYQTPRYLVIGTGKKITLECSQTMGHDKMYWYQQDPGMELHLIHYSYGVNSTEKGDLSSESTVSRIRTEHFPLTLESARPSHTSQYLCASSELDSGLARNTEAFFGQGTRLTVV.

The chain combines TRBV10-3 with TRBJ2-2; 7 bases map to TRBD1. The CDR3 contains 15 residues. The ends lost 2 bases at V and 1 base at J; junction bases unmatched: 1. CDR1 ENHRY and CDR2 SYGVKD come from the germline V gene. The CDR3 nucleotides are TGTGCCATCAGTGAGACAGGGGTGAACACCGGGGAGCTGTTTTTT. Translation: CAISETGVNTGELFF.

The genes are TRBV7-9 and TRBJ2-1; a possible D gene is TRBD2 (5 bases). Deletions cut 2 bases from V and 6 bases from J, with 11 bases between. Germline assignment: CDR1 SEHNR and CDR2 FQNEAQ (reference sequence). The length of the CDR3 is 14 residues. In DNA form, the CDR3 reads TGTGCCAGCAGCTTAAGCGCGGGTGGCAATGAGCAGTTCTTC. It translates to CASSLSAGGNEQFF.

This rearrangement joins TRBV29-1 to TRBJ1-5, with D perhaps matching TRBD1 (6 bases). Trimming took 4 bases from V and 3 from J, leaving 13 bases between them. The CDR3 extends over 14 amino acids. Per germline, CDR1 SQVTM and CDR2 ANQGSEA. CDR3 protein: CSVGTGTINQPQHF. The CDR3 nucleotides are TGCAGCGTTGGCACCGGGACAATCAATCAGCCCCAGCATTTT.

DNA of the CDR3: TGTGCCAGCAGCAAGAGGGGGGTCTTTTACGAGCAGTACTTC. Translating it yields CASSKRGVFYEQYF. This sequence joins TRBV7-9 and TRBJ2-7, with D perhaps being TRBD1 or TRBD2 (6 bases each). This CDR3 has 14 amino acids. Trimming removed 5 bases at V and 4 bases at J, with 15 bases between. Germline loops: CDR1 SEHNR, CDR2 FQNEAQ (reference sequence).

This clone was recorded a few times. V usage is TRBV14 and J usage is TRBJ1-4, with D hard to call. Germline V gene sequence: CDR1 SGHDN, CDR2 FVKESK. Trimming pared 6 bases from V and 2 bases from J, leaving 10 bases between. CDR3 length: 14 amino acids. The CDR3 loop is CASRAGVTNEKLFF. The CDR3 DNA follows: TGTGCCAGCAGGGCCGGCGTTACTAATGAAAAACTGTTTTTT.

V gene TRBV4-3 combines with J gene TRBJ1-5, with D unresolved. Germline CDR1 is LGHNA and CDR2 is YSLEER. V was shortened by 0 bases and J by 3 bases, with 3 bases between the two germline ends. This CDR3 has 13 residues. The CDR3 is CASSQDFNQPQHF. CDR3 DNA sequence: TGCGCCAGCAGCCAAGATTTCAATCAGCCCCAGCATTTT.

The CDR3 DNA follows: TGTGCCAGCAGTTTACAGGGAGCGGGGACTGAAGCTTTCTTT. Translating gives CASSLQGAGTEAFF. This rearrangement joins TRBV3-1 (or the pseudogene TRBV3-2) to TRBJ1-1, with D tentatively TRBD1 (6 bases). Trimming removed 6 bases from V and 5 bases from J, with 16 bases in between. The CDR3 has 14 amino acids. Germline V CDR1 and CDR2: LGHDT, YNNKEL (reference sequence).

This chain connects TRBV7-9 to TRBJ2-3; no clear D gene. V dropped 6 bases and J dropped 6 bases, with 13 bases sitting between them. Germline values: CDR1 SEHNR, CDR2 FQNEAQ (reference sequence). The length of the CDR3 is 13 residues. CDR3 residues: CASRPGRVDTQYF. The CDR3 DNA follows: TGTGCCAGCAGGCCAGGACGCGTGGATACGCAGTATTTT.

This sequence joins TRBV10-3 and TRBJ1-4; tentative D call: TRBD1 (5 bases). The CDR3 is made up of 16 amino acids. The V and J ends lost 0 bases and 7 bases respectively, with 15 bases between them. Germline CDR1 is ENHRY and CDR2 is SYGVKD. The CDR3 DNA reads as TGTGCCATCAGTGAGTCTCGGCCAGGGAGTAGTGAAAAACTGTTTTTT. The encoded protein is CAISESRPGSSEKLFF.

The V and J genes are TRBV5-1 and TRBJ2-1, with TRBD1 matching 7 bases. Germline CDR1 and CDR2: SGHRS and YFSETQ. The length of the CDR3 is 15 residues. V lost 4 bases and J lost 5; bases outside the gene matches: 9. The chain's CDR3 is CASSQTGSTDNEQFF. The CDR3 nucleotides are TGCGCCAGCAGCCAGACAGGGTCTACAGACAATGAGCAGTTCTTC. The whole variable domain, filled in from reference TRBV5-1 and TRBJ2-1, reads KAGVTQTPRYLIKTRGQQVTLSCSPISGHRSVSWYQQTPGQGLQFLFEYFSETQRNKGNFPGRFSGRQFSNSRSEMNVSTLELGDSALYLCASSQTGSTDNEQFFGPGTRLTVL.

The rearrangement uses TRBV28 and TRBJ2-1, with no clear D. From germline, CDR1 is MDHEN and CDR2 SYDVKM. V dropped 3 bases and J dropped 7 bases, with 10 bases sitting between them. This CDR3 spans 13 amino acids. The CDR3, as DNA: TGTGCCAGCAGTTTCCCCCTTCTGAATGAGCAGTTCTTC. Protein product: CASSFPLLNEQFF.

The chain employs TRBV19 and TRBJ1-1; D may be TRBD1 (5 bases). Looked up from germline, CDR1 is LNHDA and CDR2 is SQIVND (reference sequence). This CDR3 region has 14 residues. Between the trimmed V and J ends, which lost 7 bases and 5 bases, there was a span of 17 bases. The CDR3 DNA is TGTGCCAGTACCGGCCGGGCCGCAGGGACTGAAGCTTTCTTT. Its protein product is CASTGRAAGTEAFF. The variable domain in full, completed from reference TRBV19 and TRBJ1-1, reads DGGITQSPKYLFRKEGQNVTLSCEQNLNHDAMYWYRQDPGQGLRLIYYSQIVNDFQKGDIAEGYSVSREKKESFPLTVTSAQKNPTAFYLCASTGRAAGTEAFFGQGTRLTVV.

Here the CDR3 reads CASSKGLGSYEQYF. CDR3 sequence (DNA): TGTGCCAGCAGCAAAGGACTGGGCTCCTACGAGCAGTACTTC. This sequence joins TRBV21-1 and TRBJ2-7; TRBD2 is taken as the D call from the table, unchecked against the DNA. TRBV21-1 is a listed pseudogene. The CDR3 contains 14 residues.

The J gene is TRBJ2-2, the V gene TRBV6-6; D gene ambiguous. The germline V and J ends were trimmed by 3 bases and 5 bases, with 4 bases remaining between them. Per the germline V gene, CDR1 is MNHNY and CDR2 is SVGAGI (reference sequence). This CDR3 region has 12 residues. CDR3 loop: CASSYQTGELFF. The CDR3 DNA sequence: TGTGCCAGCAGTTATCAAACCGGGGAGCTGTTTTTT.

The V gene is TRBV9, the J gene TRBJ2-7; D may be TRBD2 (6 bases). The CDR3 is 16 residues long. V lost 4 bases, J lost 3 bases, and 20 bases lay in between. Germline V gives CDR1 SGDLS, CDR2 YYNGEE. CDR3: CASSPGAGRGNYEQYF. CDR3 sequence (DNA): TGTGCCAGCAGCCCTGGTGCTGGACGGGGGAACTACGAGCAGTACTTC.

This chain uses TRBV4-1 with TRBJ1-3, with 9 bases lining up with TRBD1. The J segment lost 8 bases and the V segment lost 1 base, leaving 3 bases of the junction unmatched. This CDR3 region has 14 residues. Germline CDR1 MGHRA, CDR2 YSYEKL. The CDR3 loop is CASSQGTGEDTIYF. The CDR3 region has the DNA TGCGCCAGCAGCCAAGGGACAGGGGAAGACACCATATATTTT.

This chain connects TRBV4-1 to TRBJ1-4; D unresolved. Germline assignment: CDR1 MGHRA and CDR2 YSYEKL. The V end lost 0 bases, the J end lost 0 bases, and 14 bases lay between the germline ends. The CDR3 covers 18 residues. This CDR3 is CASSQDDPGWATNEKLFF. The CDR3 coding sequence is TGCGCCAGCAGCCAAGATGATCCGGGATGGGCAACTAATGAAAAACTGTTTTTT.

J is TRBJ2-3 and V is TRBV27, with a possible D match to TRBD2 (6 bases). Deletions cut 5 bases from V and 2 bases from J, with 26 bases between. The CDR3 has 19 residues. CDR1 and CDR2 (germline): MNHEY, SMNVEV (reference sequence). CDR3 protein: CASSPRPPQAAGFTDTQYF. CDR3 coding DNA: TGTGCCAGCAGTCCCCGACCTCCACAGGCGGCGGGATTCACAGATACGCAGTATTTT.

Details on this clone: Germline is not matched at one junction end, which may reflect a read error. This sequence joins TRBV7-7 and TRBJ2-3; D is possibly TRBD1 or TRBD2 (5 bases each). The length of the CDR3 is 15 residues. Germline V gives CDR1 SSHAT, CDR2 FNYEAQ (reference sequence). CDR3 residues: CASSLGESSTDTQYF. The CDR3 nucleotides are TGTGCTAGCAGCTTAGGGGAGTCTAGCACAGATACGCAGTATTTT.

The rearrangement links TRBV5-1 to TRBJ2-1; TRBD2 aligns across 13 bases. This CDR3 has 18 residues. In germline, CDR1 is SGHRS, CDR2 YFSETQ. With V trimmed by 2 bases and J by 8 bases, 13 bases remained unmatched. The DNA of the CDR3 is TGCGCCAGCAGCTTAGGACTAGCGGGAGTCAGTAGTAGGGATGAGCAGTTCTTC. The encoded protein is CASSLGLAGVSSRDEQFF. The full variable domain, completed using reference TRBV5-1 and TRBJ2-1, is KAGVTQTPRYLIKTRGQQVTLSCSPISGHRSVSWYQQTPGQGLQFLFEYFSETQRNKGNFPGRFSGRQFSNSRSEMNVSTLELGDSALYLCASSLGLAGVSSRDEQFFGPGTRLTVL.

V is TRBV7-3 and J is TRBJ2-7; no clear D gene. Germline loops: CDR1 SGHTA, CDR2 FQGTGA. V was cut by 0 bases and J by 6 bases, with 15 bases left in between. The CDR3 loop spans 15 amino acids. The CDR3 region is CASSLTGSVSGEQYF. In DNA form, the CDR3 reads TGTGCCAGCAGCTTAACAGGTTCGGTATCGGGCGAGCAGTACTTC.

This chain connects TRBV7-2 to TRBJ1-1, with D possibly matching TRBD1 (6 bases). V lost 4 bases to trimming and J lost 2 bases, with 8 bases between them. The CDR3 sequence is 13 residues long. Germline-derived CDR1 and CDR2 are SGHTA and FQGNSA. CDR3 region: CASSYRVNTEAFF. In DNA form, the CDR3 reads TGTGCCAGCAGCTACAGGGTCAACACTGAAGCTTTCTTT.

Here the CDR3 reads CASSSTGTDYTEAFF. CDR3 in DNA: TGTGCCAGCAGCTCCACTGGGACAGACTACACTGAAGCTTTCTTT. V gene TRBV7-3 combines with J gene TRBJ1-1; 7 nucleotides match TRBD1. V gave up 4 bases and J gave up 3 bases; unmatched junction bases: 8. This CDR3 has 15 residues. Germline V gene lookup returns CDR1 SGHTA and CDR2 FQGTGA.

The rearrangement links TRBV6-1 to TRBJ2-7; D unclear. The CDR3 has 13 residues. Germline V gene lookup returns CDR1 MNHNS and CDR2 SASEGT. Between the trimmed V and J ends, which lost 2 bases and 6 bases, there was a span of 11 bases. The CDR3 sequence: CASSERPLGEQYF. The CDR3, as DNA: TGTGCCAGCAGTGAACGGCCCCTTGGCGAGCAGTACTTC.

The CDR3 DNA is TGTGCCAGCTTTACTAGCGGGAGGGCCAATGAGCAGTTCTTC. The encoded protein is CASFTSGRANEQFF. J is TRBJ2-1 and V is TRBV27; TRBD2 agrees at 13 bases. The CDR3 has 14 residues. CDR1 is MNHEY and CDR2 is SMNVEV in the germline V gene (reference sequence). J was trimmed by 6 bases and V by 8 bases; bases with no gene match: 4.

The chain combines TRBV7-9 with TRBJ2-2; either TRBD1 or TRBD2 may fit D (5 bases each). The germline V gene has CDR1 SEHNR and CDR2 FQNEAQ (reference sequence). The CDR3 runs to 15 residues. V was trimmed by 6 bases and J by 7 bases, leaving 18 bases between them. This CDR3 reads CASRPPGQGDGELFF. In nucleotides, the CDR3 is TGTGCCAGCAGACCCCCGGGGCAGGGCGACGGGGAGCTGTTTTTT.